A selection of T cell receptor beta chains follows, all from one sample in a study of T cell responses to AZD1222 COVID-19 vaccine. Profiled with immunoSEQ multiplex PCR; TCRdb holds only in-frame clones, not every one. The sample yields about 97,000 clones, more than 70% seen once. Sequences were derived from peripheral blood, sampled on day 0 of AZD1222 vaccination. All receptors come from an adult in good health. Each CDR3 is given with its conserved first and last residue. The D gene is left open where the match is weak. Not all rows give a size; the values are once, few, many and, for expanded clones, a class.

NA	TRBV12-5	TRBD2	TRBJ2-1	TGTGCTAGTGGTTTGGAACTAGCGGGGGGGAACAATGAGCAGTTCTTC	CASGLELAGGNNEQFF
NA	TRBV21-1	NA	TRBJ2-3	TGTGCCAGCAGCAAAGCCCAGCGGGGGGCAGGCACAGATACGCAGTATTTT	CASSKAQRGAGTDTQYF
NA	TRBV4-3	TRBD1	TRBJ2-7	TGCGCCAGCAGCCAGGGACAGGGTCGGCACGAGCAGTACTTC	CASSQGQGRHEQYF
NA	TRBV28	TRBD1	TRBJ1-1	TGTGCCAGCAGTCCCCATAGGACAGGTGAAGCTTTCTTT	CASSPHRTGEAFF
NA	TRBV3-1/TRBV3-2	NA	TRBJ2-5	TGTGCCAGCAGCCACGACCGGGACTTCCCAGGGACCCAGTACTTC	CASSHDRDFPGTQYF
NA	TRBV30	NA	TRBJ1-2	TGTGCCTGGAGCACCGCAGACACATCTTTTTATGGCTACACCTTC	CAWSTADTSFYGYTF
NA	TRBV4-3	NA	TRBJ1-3	TGCGCCAGCAGCCAAGTGGACGGTTCTGGAAACACCATATATTTT	CASSQVDGSGNTIYF
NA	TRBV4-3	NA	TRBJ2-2	TGCGCCAGCAGCCAAGAACGGGCCGCGAACACCGGGGAGCTGTTTTTT	CASSQERAANTGELFF
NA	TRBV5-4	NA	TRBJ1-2	TGTGCCAGCAGCTTGGAGGGGGGCAGGTATGGCTACACCTTC	CASSLEGGRYGYTF
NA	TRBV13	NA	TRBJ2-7	TGTGCCAGCAGCCTTAACGTTATCTACGAGCAGTACTTC	CASSLNVIYEQYF
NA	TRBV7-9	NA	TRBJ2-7	TGTGCCAGCAGCTCGGACGGCTACGAGCAGTACTTC	CASSSDGYEQYF
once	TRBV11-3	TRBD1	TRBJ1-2	TGTGCCAGCAGCTATCGGACAGGGACCGAGGGTGACTATGGCTACACCTTC	CASSYRTGTEGDYGYTF
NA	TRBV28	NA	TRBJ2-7	TGTGCCAGCAGGACACAGGGCTACTACGAGCAGTACTTC	CASRTQGYYEQYF
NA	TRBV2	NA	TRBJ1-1	TGTGCCAGCAGTGAAAAGGCCCAGGGGCTGAACACTGAAGCTTTCTTT	CASSEKAQGLNTEAFF
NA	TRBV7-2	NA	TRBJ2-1	TGTGCCTCGGAAGGGGCCCGGGGCTACAATGAGCAGTTCTTC	CASEGARGYNEQFF
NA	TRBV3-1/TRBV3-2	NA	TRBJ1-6	TGTGCCAGCAGCCAAGGACTTAATTCACCCCTCCACTTT	CASSQGLNSPLHF
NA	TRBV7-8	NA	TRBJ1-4	TGTGCCAGCAGCCCTCAGTCGGTCAATGAAAAACTGTTTTTT	CASSPQSVNEKLFF
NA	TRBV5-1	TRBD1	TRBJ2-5	TGCGCCAGCAGCTCTCGACAGGGGGCGATGGAGACCCAGTACTTC	CASSSRQGAMETQYF
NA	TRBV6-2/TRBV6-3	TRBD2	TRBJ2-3	TGTGCCAGCAGTTGGGGGGGAGGCACAGATACGCAGTATTTT	CASSWGGGTDTQYF
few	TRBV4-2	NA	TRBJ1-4	TGTGCCAGCAGCTATAGGGTGGAGGAAAAACTGTTTTTT	CASSYRVEEKLFF
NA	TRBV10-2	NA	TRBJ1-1	TGCGCCAGCAGCGTTTATTTGAACACTGAAGCTTTCTTT	CASSVYLNTEAFF
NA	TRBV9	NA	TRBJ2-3	TGTGCCAGCAGTGCGGCCCGGACAGATACGCAGTATTTT	CASSAARTDTQYF
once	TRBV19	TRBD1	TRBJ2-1	TGTGCCAGTAGCCCTCAGGCAGGGGGCAATGAGCAGTTCTTC	CASSPQAGGNEQFF
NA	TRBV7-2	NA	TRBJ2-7	TGTGCCAGCAGCTTAGTGGACGGACCAGGGGAGCAGTACTTC	CASSLVDGPGEQYF
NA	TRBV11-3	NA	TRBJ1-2	TGTGCCAGCAGCTTAGATCCCGAGAACTATGGCTACACCTTC	CASSLDPENYGYTF
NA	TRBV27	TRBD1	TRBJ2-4	TGTGCCAGCAGACGGCAGGGGGTCAACATTCAGTACTTC	CASRRQGVNIQYF
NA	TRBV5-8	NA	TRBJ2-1	TGTGCCAGCAGCTTGTATCCGGATTTTAACAATGAGCAGTTCTTC	CASSLYPDFNNEQFF
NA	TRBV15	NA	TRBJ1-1	TGTGCCACCAGCAGGGGGGGGTTTCGGGGAGGAGGCACTGAAGCTTTCTTT	CATSRGGFRGGGTEAFF
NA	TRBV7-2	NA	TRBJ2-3	TGTGCCAGCAGCTTAGGAAGCACAGATACGCAGTATTTT	CASSLGSTDTQYF
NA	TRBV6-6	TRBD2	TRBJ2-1	TGTGCCAGCGGGCGACTAGCGGTGAATGAGCAGTTCTTC	CASGRLAVNEQFF
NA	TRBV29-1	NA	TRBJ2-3	TGCAGCGTTGGGCGCGCAGATACGCAGTATTTT	CSVGRADTQYF
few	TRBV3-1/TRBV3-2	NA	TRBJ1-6	TGTGCCAGCACTGGTGGCAGGGTGAGTTCACCCCTCCACTTT	CASTGGRVSSPLHF
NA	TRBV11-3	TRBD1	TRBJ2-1	TGTGCCAGCAGCCCTCACGGACAGGGGGGTTACAATGAGCAGTTCTTC	CASSPHGQGGYNEQFF
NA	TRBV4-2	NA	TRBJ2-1	TGTGCCAGCAGCCAAGGGAGGGGGGTCTCACAGTATGAGCAGTTCTTC	CASSQGRGVSQYEQFF
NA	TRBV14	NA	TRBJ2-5	TGTGCCAGCAGCCGGGGGGCCGGGGAGACCCAGTACTTC	CASSRGAGETQYF
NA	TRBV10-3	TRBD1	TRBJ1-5	TGTGCCATCTCGGGACAGGGACATAGCAATCAGCCCCAGCATTTT	CAISGQGHSNQPQHF
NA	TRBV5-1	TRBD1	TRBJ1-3	TGCGCCAGCAGCCCTACTCTGACAGGGTTTGGAAACACCATATATTTT	CASSPTLTGFGNTIYF
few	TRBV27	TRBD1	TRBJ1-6	TGTGCCAGCAGGGGGACAGGGGGATCTAATTCACCCCTCCACTTT	CASRGTGGSNSPLHF
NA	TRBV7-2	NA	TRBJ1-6	TGTGCCAGCAGCCCGTTAGGACAGTATAATTCACCCCTCCACTTT	CASSPLGQYNSPLHF
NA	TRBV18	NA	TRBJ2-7	TGTGCCAGCTCAGACACCTTAACGGGGGAGCACGAGCAGTACTTC	CASSDTLTGEHEQYF
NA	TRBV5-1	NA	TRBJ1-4	TGCGCCAGCAGCTTGCAAGGGTTAGAGGAAAAACTGTTTTTT	CASSLQGLEEKLFF